This is a list of T cell receptor beta chains from one sample in a study of cytomegalovirus exposure and HLA in healthy donors. Data came from immunoSEQ multiplex PCR; TCRdb stores just in-frame clones and leaves some out. This sample has some 49,000 clones, with roughly 92% found just once. The sequencing sample was made of PBMCs. Receptors originate from a man between 18 and 29 years old in good health and CMV-seronegative. Each CDR3 is given with its conserved first and last residue. Fields, in order: J gene, V gene, D gene, CDR3 protein. The D gene is left open where the match is weak.

TRBJ2-7 | TRBV5-4 | - | CASSLVVVSSSYEQYF
TRBJ2-6 | TRBV7-9 | - | CASSPHGANVLTF
TRBJ2-2 | TRBV9 | TRBD2 | CASSAGGNTGELFF
TRBJ2-1 | TRBV6-5 | - | CASKPAGSRNEQFF
TRBJ1-1 | TRBV9 | - | CASSAIGGPEAFF
TRBJ1-5 | TRBV5-1 | TRBD1 | CASSLEGGRNQPQHF
TRBJ2-2 | TRBV29-1 | TRBD2 | CSVFGGDNTGELFF
TRBJ2-1 | TRBV5-1 | TRBD2 | CASSDRETSGYNEQFF
TRBJ2-2 | TRBV28 | - | CASSLRGTGELFF
TRBJ1-2 | TRBV4-2 | - | CASSQEVGGDGYTF
TRBJ2-3 | TRBV14 | - | CASSQLTGSTDTQYF
TRBJ2-2 | TRBV7-9 | - | CASSLVSGPRVRTGELFF
TRBJ1-3 | TRBV28 | - | CASSAAPTENTIYF
TRBJ2-7 | TRBV7-3 | TRBD2 | CASSLASGRGNEQYF
TRBJ2-7 | TRBV13 | - | CASSPGRGYEQYF
TRBJ1-5 | TRBV27 | - | CASSLSQNQPQHF
TRBJ2-7 | TRBV27 | TRBD1 | CASTRQGAGEQYF
TRBJ1-1 | TRBV5-1 | - | CASSLRGQSNTEAFF
TRBJ1-4 | TRBV7-2 | - | CASSLVVDINEKLFF
TRBJ2-1 | TRBV5-5 | TRBD2 | CASRLAGNNEQFF
TRBJ2-3 | TRBV6-1 | TRBD2 | CASLAGGADTQYF
TRBJ2-7 | TRBV28 | - | CASSPSPQGREQYF
TRBJ1-1 | TRBV28 | - | CATVWGGGGTEAFF
TRBJ2-7 | TRBV30 | - | CASARFSYEQYF
TRBJ1-4 | TRBV28 | TRBD1 | CASSLKDRATNEKLFF
TRBJ2-5 | TRBV5-1 | TRBD1 | CASSLLGQGAFGQETQYF
TRBJ2-1 | TRBV15 | - | CATSRDPGYNEQFF
TRBJ2-3 | TRBV9 | - | CASSVAGRIGPDTQYF
TRBJ2-1 | TRBV7-2 | TRBD2 | CASSWRTSGSRPSYNEQFF
TRBJ2-1 | TRBV10-1 | TRBD2 | CASSIGTSGSNEQFF
TRBJ1-4 | TRBV7-9 | - | CASSLGTGSKEKLFF
TRBJ1-3 | TRBV15 | - | CATSRDRARGNTIYF
TRBJ2-5 | TRBV6-1 | TRBD2 | CASSEGGLAGVKETQYF
TRBJ2-3 | TRBV18 | TRBD2 | CASSPPGLAPRTQYF
TRBJ2-1 | TRBV10-1 | TRBD2 | CASQNSGSSYNEQFF
TRBJ2-7 | TRBV5-4 | TRBD2 | CASSLDTPGGEQYF
TRBJ2-7 | TRBV2 | TRBD2 | CASIPPGLRYEQYF
TRBJ2-2 | TRBV5-1 | - | CASSLVPIRNTGELFF
TRBJ1-1 | TRBV11-2 | TRBD1 | CASSPRGDTEAFF
TRBJ1-5 | TRBV10-1 | - | CASSENSNQPQHF
TRBJ2-2 | TRBV27 | TRBD2 | CASRLRTSGRAHTGELFF
TRBJ2-7 | TRBV7-9 | - | CASSRRVQGLSYEQYF
TRBJ1-1 | TRBV25-1 | TRBD1 | CASSQKGAGGKEAFF